This T cell receptor (beta chain) comes out of a study of T cell responses to AZD1222 COVID-19 vaccine. About the study: Second-dose groups at about 4 or about 12 weeks were pooled.

The V gene end was trimmed by 3 bases and the J gene end by 4 bases; junction bases not matched to a gene: 4. From germline, CDR1 is SGHTA and CDR2 FQGNSA. The CDR3 length is 15 residues. Measured with immunoSEQ multiplex PCR; TCRdb has only the in-frame clones, and not every one. The table shows around 35,000 clones, with 80% to 90% occurring only once. To note about this clone: Antigen unknown.

Notes on the study in general: Spike-spanning, vaccine-associated CD4 TCRs were dominant at 160-218 and 743-854.

V gene TRBV7-2 combines with J gene TRBJ2-7; 12 bases are a match to TRBD2. This TCR derives from an adult in good health. Specimen: peripheral blood, collected on day 0 of AZD1222 vaccination. For the CDR3, the DNA is TGTGCCAGCAGCTTCGGACTAGCGGGGCTATACGAGCAGTACTTC. Protein: CASSFGLAGLYEQYF.